The 28 T cell receptor beta chains presented below share a single source sample, sequenced in a study of cytomegalovirus exposure and HLA in healthy donors. In the PCR, 60 Vbeta and 13 Jbeta primers were used. Assay: immunoSEQ multiplex PCR; the TCRdb copy retains only in-frame clones and omits some. The sample carries around 300,000 clones, about 75% recorded once. The sequencing sample was made of PBMCs. All receptors derive from a female donor in good health and CMV-seronegative.

This clone was observed a single time. At one end the junction does not follow the germline gene, possibly because of a read error. V is TRBV7-9 and J is TRBJ2-2; possibly TRBD1 for D (6 bases). Judging by the DNA end, TRBJ1-3 fits better; the J call may be wrong. The CDR3 extends over 13 amino acids. The germline CDR1 and CDR2 sequences are SEHNR and FQNEAQ (reference sequence). The CDR3 region is CSSSIWTANTIYF. DNA of the CDR3: TGTTCCAGCAGCATCTGGACAGCAAACACCATATATTTT.

The rearrangement joins TRBV15 to TRBJ1-1; 8 bases match TRBD1. Trimming took 3 bases from V and 4 from J; bases not matched to a gene: 1. From germline, CDR1 is LNHNV and CDR2 YYDKDF (reference sequence). The CDR3 consists of 13 residues. For the CDR3, the DNA is TGTGCCACCAGCAGCGACAGGGGCACTGAAGCTTTCTTT. Protein: CATSSDRGTEAFF.

This clone was observed a few times. V and J are TRBV5-5 and TRBJ1-1; 7 bases fit TRBD1. The CDR3 runs to 16 residues. Germline CDR1 is SGHKS and CDR2 is YYEKEE (reference sequence). Germline trimming cut 0 bases from V and 4 bases from J; bases unmatched to any gene: 9. This chain's CDR3 is CASSLGVNRGGTEAFF. The DNA of the CDR3 is TGTGCCAGCAGCTTGGGGGTTAACAGGGGTGGCACTGAAGCTTTCTTT.

This chain links TRBV5-4 with TRBJ2-7, with 7 bases matching TRBD1. Per the germline V gene, CDR1 is SGHNT and CDR2 is YYREEE (reference sequence). The J segment lost 3 bases and the V segment lost 0 bases, leaving 3 bases of the junction unmatched. CDR3 length equals 14 residues. This CDR3 reads CASSLGQGRYEQYF. The CDR3 DNA sequence: TGTGCCAGCAGCTTGGGACAGGGACGCTACGAGCAGTACTTC.

There are a few counts of this clone. The gene calls are TRBV5-1 and TRBJ2-3; 8 bases fit TRBD2. The length of the CDR3 is 14 residues. Germline CDR1 reads SGHRS; CDR2 reads YFSETQ. Unmatched junction bases numbered 2, after V lost 4 bases and J lost 1 base. The chain's CDR3 is CASSPTSGTDTQYF. The CDR3 coding sequence is TGCGCCAGCAGCCCGACTAGCGGCACAGATACGCAGTATTTT.

The chain uses TRBV7-2 and TRBJ2-7; no firm D call. V gave up 8 bases and J gave up 0 bases, with 8 bases separating them. The CDR3 is 12 amino acids. Germline values: CDR1 SGHTA, CDR2 FQGNSA. In nucleotides, the CDR3 is TGTGCCAGCCGTCTAGGCTCCTACGAGCAGTACTTC. Encoded protein: CASRLGSYEQYF.

CDR3 DNA sequence: TGTGCCAGCAGGCTGGCTCCCCAGGATGGCTACACCTTC. This gives the protein CASRLAPQDGYTF. The rearrangement links TRBV27 to TRBJ1-2; D is uncertain. The germline gives CDR1 MNHEY, CDR2 SMNVEV (reference sequence). Trimming pared 6 bases from V and 6 bases from J, leaving 14 bases between. The CDR3 is 13 amino acids.

The chain employs TRBV5-4 and TRBJ2-5; D remains unclear. The J call may be wrong; the DNA end is better matched by TRBJ2-7. This CDR3 is built from 14 residues. Germline V gene lookup returns CDR1 SGHNT and CDR2 YYREEE (reference sequence). As DNA, the CDR3 is TGTGCCAGCAGCTTGAGCGCCGGATCCTACGAGCAGTACTTC. This gives the protein CASSLSAGSYEQYF.

The CDR3 spells CASSFKWASGRHEQFF. In nucleotides, the CDR3 is TGTGCCAGCAGCTTCAAATGGGCTAGCGGGAGACATGAGCAGTTCTTC. The chain joins TRBV7-3 to TRBJ2-1; 10 bases match TRBD2. Germline V lookup: CDR1 SGHTA, CDR2 FQGTGA. V gave up 3 bases and J gave up 8 bases; unmatched junction bases: 10. This CDR3 region has 16 residues.

The V and J genes are TRBV5-1 and TRBJ1-4; TRBD1 agrees at 12 bases. The CDR3 sequence is 16 residues long. Per germline, CDR1 SGHRS and CDR2 YFSETQ. V lost 4 bases and J lost 8; bases outside the gene matches: 9. The CDR3 DNA reads as TGCGCCAGCAGCCTACTGGGGGGACAGGGGGCCGAAAAACTGTTTTTT. Translation: CASSLLGGQGAEKLFF.

This chain joins TRBV18 and TRBJ2-7; 7 bases are shared with TRBD1. This CDR3 is built from 13 residues. Trimming removed 8 bases from V and 7 bases from J; junction bases left unmatched: 11. From germline, CDR1 is KGHSH and CDR2 LQKENI. CDR3 bases: TGTGCCAGCCACCGGGACAGCCAGGAGGAGCAGTACTTC. Translating it yields CASHRDSQEEQYF.

This sequence joins TRBV29-1 and TRBJ2-1; 10 bases line up with TRBD1. CDR3 length equals 14 residues. Trimming took 6 bases from V and 3 from J; bases not matched to a gene: 5. The germline V gene has CDR1 SQVTM and CDR2 ANQGSEA. The CDR3 DNA reads TGCAGCGTCGGCCGGGACAGGGGCTACAATGAGCAGTTCTTC. This translates into CSVGRDRGYNEQFF.

Points on this clone: The sample has other DNA sequences that encode this CDR3 too. The genes are TRBV27 and TRBJ1-5, with 7 nucleotides matching TRBD1. Trimming removed 3 bases from V and 2 bases from J; junction bases left unmatched: 1. Germline-derived CDR1 and CDR2 are MNHEY and SMNVEV (reference sequence). The CDR3 has 14 amino acids. The CDR3 here is CASSFGQGNQPQHF. The CDR3 DNA reads TGTGCCAGCAGTTTCGGACAGGGCAATCAGCCCCAGCATTTT.

Notes on this clone: Other nucleotide sequences from this sample produce the same CDR3. V usage is TRBV5-1 and J usage is TRBJ2-6; TRBD1 matches 9 bases. Germline loops: CDR1 SGHRS, CDR2 YFSETQ. This CDR3 contains 17 residues. Trimming at V came to 4 bases and at J to 0 bases, leaving 5 bases not matched to a gene. The CDR3, as DNA: TGCGCCAGCAGCCCGGGACAGGGCTTCTCTGGGGCCAACGTCCTGACTTTC. Its translation is CASSPGQGFSGANVLTF. Combining the CDR3 with reference TRBV5-1 and TRBJ2-6 gives the whole variable domain KAGVTQTPRYLIKTRGQQVTLSCSPISGHRSVSWYQQTPGQGLQFLFEYFSETQRNKGNFPGRFSGRQFSNSRSEMNVSTLELGDSALYLCASSPGQGFSGANVLTFGAGSRLTVL.

This chain connects TRBV28 to TRBJ2-7; the D gene is possibly TRBD2 (6 bases). Germline V gene data show CDR1 as MDHEN and CDR2 as SYDVKM. Trimming shortened V by 8 bases and J by 6 bases, and 14 bases separated the two germline ends. The CDR3 consists of 12 residues. As DNA, the CDR3 is TGTGCCAGCGGCAAACTAGCTGCCGAGCAGTACTTC. As protein: CASGKLAAEQYF.

For this clone: The identical CDR3 is also encoded by other nucleotide sequences in the sample. The gene calls are TRBV5-1 and TRBJ2-7, with 7 bases that match TRBD1. In germline, CDR1 is SGHRS, CDR2 YFSETQ. The CDR3 totals 13 residues. V lost 3 bases and J lost 2; bases outside the gene matches: 2. The CDR3 spells CASSSGTAYEQYF. CDR3 nucleotides: TGCGCCAGCAGCTCAGGGACAGCCTACGAGCAGTACTTC. The entire variable domain, with the rest obtained from reference TRBV5-1 and TRBJ2-7, is as follows: KAGVTQTPRYLIKTRGQQVTLSCSPISGHRSVSWYQQTPGQGLQFLFEYFSETQRNKGNFPGRFSGRQFSNSRSEMNVSTLELGDSALYLCASSSGTAYEQYFGPGTRLTVT.

V is TRBV19 and J is TRBJ1-1; D remains unclear. Trimming took 1 base from V and 11 from J, leaving 14 bases between them. Germline V gene lookup returns CDR1 LNHDA and CDR2 SQIVND (reference sequence). The CDR3 loop spans 13 amino acids. The CDR3 coding sequence is TGTGCCAGTAGTATAGCACAGAAAAGCGGGGCTTTCTTT. It specifies CASSIAQKSGAFF.

The V gene is TRBV7-2, the J gene TRBJ2-3, with D maybe TRBD2 (5 bases). V was shortened by 5 bases and J by 4 bases, with 10 bases between the two germline ends. The CDR3 covers 13 residues. Germline CDR1 SGHTA, CDR2 FQGNSA. The CDR3 region has the DNA TGTGCCAGCAGCCCCCGGGGTGCAGATACGCAGTATTTT. Amino acids: CASSPRGADTQYF.

The J gene is TRBJ2-1, the V gene TRBV18, with a possible D match to TRBD1 (6 bases). Germline V gives CDR1 KGHSH, CDR2 LQKENI. The CDR3 is 15 residues long. V was shortened by 3 bases and J by 5 bases, with 14 bases between the two germline ends. The CDR3 here is CASSPQGSGNNEQFF. In nucleotides, the CDR3 is TGTGCCAGCTCACCCCAGGGGAGTGGGAACAATGAGCAGTTCTTC.

This clone was observed a handful of times. The chain links TRBV27 to TRBJ1-2; 9 bases match TRBD1. In germline, CDR1 is MNHEY, CDR2 SMNVEV (reference sequence). After removal of 7 bases from V and 0 bases from J, the junction contained 6 bases not matched to a gene. CDR3 length: 15 amino acids. The CDR3 coding sequence is TGTGCCAGCACTCCGGGACAGGGTTCTAACTATGGCTACACCTTC. This encodes CASTPGQGSNYGYTF.

This chain joins TRBV29-1 and TRBJ1-1; TRBD1 might be the D (6 bases). Germline-derived CDR1 and CDR2 are SQVTM and ANQGSEA. The CDR3 has 13 amino acids. V lost 5 bases and J 4 bases, leaving 14 bases between the germline ends. Written as DNA, the CDR3 is TGCAGCGTTCCTGGGGGGGCTAGCACTGAAGCTTTCTTT. It translates to CSVPGGASTEAFF.

The chain carries TRBV29-1 and TRBJ1-2; D call uncertain. The CDR3 covers 11 residues. V lost 7 bases and J 6 bases, leaving 12 bases between the germline ends. Germline V lookup: CDR1 SQVTM, CDR2 ANQGSEA. DNA of the CDR3: TGCAGCGCTATCGCTATAGATGGCTACACCTTC. This codes for CSAIAIDGYTF.

This clone was counted only a few times. The chain couples TRBV7-3 to TRBJ2-3; TRBD2 matches 8 bases. This CDR3 contains 15 residues. Trimming cost V 4 bases and J 5 bases; bases outside gene matches: 8. CDR1 is SGHTA and CDR2 is FQGTGA in the germline V gene. The CDR3: CASSSSGLVVDTQYF. The CDR3 DNA is TGTGCCAGCAGCTCGTCGGGACTAGTTGTAGATACGCAGTATTTT.

V and J are TRBV19 and TRBJ1-4, with TRBD1 matching over 8 bases. Losses at the gene ends were 6 bases for V and 5 bases for J; bases not matched to a gene: 5. The CDR3 covers 14 residues. Germline V lookup: CDR1 LNHDA, CDR2 SQIVND (reference sequence). In nucleotides, the CDR3 is TGTGCCAGTAGCCGGGGACAGGTAAATGAAAAACTGTTTTTT. Protein sequence: CASSRGQVNEKLFF. Complete variable domain (other parts from reference TRBV19 and TRBJ1-4): DGGITQSPKYLFRKEGQNVTLSCEQNLNHDAMYWYRQDPGQGLRLIYYSQIVNDFQKGDIAEGYSVSREKKESFPLTVTSAQKNPTAFYLCASSRGQVNEKLFFGSGTQLSVL.

This sequence joins TRBV7-4 and TRBJ2-4; D is undetermined. Germline V gene lookup returns CDR1 SGHVT and CDR2 SQSDAQ. The CDR3 is 17 amino acids. Trimming removed 1 base at V and 0 bases at J, with 13 bases between. Written as DNA, the CDR3 is TGTGCCAGCAGCTTAGATTGTCCCGGTTTAGCCAAAAACATTCAGTACTTC. The encoded protein is CASSLDCPGLAKNIQYF. Filled out from reference TRBV7-4 and TRBJ2-4, the complete variable domain reads GAGVSQSPRYKVAKRGRDVALRCDSISGHVTLYWYRQTLGQGSEVLTYSQSDAQRDKSGRPSGRFSAERPERSVSTLKIQRTEQGDSAVYLCASSLDCPGLAKNIQYFGAGTRLSVL.

The rearrangement links TRBV5-6 to TRBJ2-1, with 9 positions matching TRBD1. CDR1 is SGHDT, CDR2 YYEEEE, per germline. Unmatched junction bases numbered 22, after V lost 3 bases and J lost 9 bases. This CDR3 spans 19 amino acids. CDR3 in amino acids: CASSWTGAGAGVRFGEQFF. Here the CDR3 DNA reads TGTGCCAGCAGCTGGACAGGGGCGGGGGCGGGAGTGAGGTTTGGTGAGCAGTTCTTC. Full variable domain (missing parts from reference TRBV5-6 and TRBJ2-1): DAGVTQSPTHLIKTRGQQVTLRCSPKSGHDTVSWYQQALGQGPQFIFQYYEEEERQRGNFPDRFSGHQFPNYSSELNVNALLLGDSALYLCASSWTGAGAGVRFGEQFFGPGTRLTVL.

Worth noting for this clone: One end of the junction fails to match germline, which may point to a read error. The chain couples TRBV20-1 to TRBJ1-2; D may be TRBD1 (6 bases). Germline-derived CDR1 and CDR2 are DFQATT and SNEGSKA (reference sequence). The CDR3 has 10 residues. CDR3 in DNA: TGCAGGGCCAAGGGGACAAGTTCTCCCTTC. It translates to CRAKGTSSPF.

The CDR3, as DNA: TGTGCCAGTAGTATGGAAGGGGACTATGGCTACACCTTC. This gives the protein CASSMEGDYGYTF. This chain uses TRBV19 with TRBJ1-2; possibly TRBD1 for D (5 bases). Germline V gene sequence: CDR1 LNHDA, CDR2 SQIVND (reference sequence). Between the trimmed V and J ends, which lost 3 bases and 3 bases, there was a span of 8 bases. The CDR3 loop spans 13 amino acids.